This T cell receptor beta chain came from a study of blood T cell repertoires in COVID-19. Study summary: Both acute and convalescent COVID-19 samples were obtained from the United States, Italy and Spain. T cells, B-cell-depleted T cells, or PBMCs provided the cDNA or gDNA that served as material.

The CDR3 is made up of 13 amino acids. The V and J ends lost 7 bases and 2 bases respectively, with 11 bases between them. In the original analysis: Reference gene primer amplification gave nucleated cell count estimates. Using immunoSEQ multiplex PCR, the repertoire was profiled, and TCRdb retains in-frame clones only, with some absent. Clone size and the V and J calls come from that table; the DNA yielded D and trimming. The table lists over 140,000 clones, roughly 81% of them singletons. Specimen: peripheral blood. This clonotype was sampled from a woman aged 45-59 years with active or convalescent COVID-19. The chain employs TRBV12-3 or TRBV12-4 and TRBJ1-2; a possible D gene is TRBD1 (6 bases). CDR3 sequence reads: CASIKRGNYGYTF. CDR3 nucleotides: TGTGCCAGCATCAAAAGGGGGAACTATGGCTACACCTTC.